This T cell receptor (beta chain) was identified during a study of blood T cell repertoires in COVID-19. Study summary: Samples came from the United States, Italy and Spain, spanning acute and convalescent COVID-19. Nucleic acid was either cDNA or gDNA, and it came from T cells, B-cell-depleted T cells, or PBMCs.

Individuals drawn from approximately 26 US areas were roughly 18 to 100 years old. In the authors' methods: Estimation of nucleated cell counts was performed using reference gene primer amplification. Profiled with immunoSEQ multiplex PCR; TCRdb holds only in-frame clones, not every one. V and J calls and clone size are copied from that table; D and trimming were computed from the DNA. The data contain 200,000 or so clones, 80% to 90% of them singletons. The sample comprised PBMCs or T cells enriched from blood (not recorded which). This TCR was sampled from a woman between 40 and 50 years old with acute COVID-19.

The DNA for the CDR3 is TGTGCCAGCAGGACTCCATTCCGGGACAGGGGTCATGAGCAGTTCTTC. Amino acid sequence: CASRTPFRDRGHEQFF. J is TRBJ2-1 and V is TRBV2, with 10 bases aligning to TRBD1. The ends lost 6 bases at V and 8 bases at J; junction bases unmatched: 13. CDR3 size: 16 residues. CDR1 and CDR2 from the germline V gene are SNHLY and FYNNEI.